This T cell receptor (beta chain) is from a study of shared clonotypes between healthy human individuals. A remark on this clone: The sample contains more than one DNA sequence encoding this CDR3.

Investigators spread the genomic DNA of each subset evenly over several immunoSEQ plates. The method was immunoSEQ multiplex PCR; TCRdb's version includes in-frame clones alone and lacks a portion of them. The sample yields over a million clones, roughly 96% seen once. The receptor's source is a man aged 30-40 years in good health. The sequenced sample consisted of naive CD4+ T cells sorted from blood. Subset of the sample: CD45RA+ positively selected.

The CDR3 region is CASSLLGSGANVLTF. Here the CDR3 DNA reads TGTGCCAGCAGTTTATTGGGTTCTGGGGCCAACGTCCTGACTTTC. V usage is TRBV27 and J usage is TRBJ2-6; D uncertain. Germline values: CDR1 MNHEY, CDR2 SMNVEV (reference sequence). The CDR3 contains 15 residues. Trimming shortened V by 1 base and J by 1 base, and 5 bases separated the two germline ends.